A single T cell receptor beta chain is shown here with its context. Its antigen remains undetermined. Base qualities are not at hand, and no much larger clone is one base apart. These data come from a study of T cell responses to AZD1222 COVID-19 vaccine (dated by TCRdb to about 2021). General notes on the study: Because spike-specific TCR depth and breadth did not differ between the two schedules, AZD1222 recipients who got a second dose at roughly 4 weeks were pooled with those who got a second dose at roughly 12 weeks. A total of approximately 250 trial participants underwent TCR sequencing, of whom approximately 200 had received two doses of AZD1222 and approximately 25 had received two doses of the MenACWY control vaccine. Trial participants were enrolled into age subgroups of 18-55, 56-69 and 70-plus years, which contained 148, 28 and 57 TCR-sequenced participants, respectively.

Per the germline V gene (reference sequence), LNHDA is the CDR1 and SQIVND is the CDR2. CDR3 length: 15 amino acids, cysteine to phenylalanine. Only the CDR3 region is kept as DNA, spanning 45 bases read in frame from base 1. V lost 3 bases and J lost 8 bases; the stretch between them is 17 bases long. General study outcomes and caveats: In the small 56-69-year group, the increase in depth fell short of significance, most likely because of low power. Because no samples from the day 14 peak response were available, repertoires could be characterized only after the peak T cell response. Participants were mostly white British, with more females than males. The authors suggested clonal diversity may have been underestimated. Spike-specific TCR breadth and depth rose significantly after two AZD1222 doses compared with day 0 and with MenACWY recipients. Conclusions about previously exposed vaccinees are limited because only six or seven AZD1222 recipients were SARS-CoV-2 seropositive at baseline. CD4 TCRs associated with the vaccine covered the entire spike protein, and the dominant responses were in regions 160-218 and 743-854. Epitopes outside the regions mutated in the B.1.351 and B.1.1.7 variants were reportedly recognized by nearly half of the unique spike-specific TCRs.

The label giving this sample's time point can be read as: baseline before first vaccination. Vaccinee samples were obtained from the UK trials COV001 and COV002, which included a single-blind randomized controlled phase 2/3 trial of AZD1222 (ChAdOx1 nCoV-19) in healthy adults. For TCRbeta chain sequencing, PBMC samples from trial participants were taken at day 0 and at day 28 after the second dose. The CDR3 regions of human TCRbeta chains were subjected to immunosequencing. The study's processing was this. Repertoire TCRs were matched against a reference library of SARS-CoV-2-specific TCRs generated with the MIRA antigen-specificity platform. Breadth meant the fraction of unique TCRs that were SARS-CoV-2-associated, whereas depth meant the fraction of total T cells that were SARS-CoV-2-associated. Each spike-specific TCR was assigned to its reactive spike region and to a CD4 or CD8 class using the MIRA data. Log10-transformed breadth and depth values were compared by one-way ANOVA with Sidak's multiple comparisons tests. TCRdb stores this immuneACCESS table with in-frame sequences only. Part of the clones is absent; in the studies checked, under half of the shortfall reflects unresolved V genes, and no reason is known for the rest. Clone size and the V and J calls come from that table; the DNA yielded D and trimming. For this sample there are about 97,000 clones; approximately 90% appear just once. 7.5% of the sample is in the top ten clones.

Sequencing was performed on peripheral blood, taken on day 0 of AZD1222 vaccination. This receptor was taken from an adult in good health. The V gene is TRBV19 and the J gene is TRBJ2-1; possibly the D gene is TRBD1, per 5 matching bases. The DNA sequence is TGTGCCAGTAGTATGTTAAGTCTTAGGGGCGATGAGCAGTTCTTC. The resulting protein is CASSMLSLRGDEQFF.